A selection of T cell receptor beta chains follows, all from one sample in a study of breast tumors, draining lymph nodes, adjacent tissues. TCRdb called the multiplex PCR reads again in MiXCR, with one record for every CDR3 protein. This table has approximately 190,000 distinct CDR3 sequences, approximately 31% appearing once. The specimen sequenced was axillary lymph node tissue. These receptors were taken from a female donor with breast cancer. Some clones in this sample may be carry-over from other donors' samples. The CDR3 runs from the conserved cysteine through the conserved F or W. The order of the fields is V gene, clone size, J gene, D gene, CDR3 protein, CDR3 DNA. D genes are given only for firm matches. Rows may omit the clone size; those that give it use once, few, many or a size class.

v_call: TRBV4-3; clone_size: NA; j_call: TRBJ1-1; d_call: TRBD1; cdr3_aa: CASGVSRGLGTEAFF; cdr3_nt: TGCGCCAGCGGGGTGAGCAGGGGGCTAGGGACTGAAGCTTTCTTT
v_call: TRBV5-8; clone_size: few; j_call: TRBJ1-4; d_call: NA; cdr3_aa: CASSLAPTVINEKLFF; cdr3_nt: TGTGCCAGCAGCTTGGCCCCCACCGTGATTAATGAAAAACTGTTTTTT
v_call: TRBV5-1; clone_size: many; j_call: TRBJ1-2; d_call: NA; cdr3_aa: CASSLTRGGYTF; cdr3_nt: TGCGCCAGCAGCTTGACACGGGGAGGCTACACCTTC
v_call: TRBV7-2; clone_size: few; j_call: TRBJ1-2; d_call: NA; cdr3_aa: CASSFAPGVYYGYPF; cdr3_nt: TGTGCCAGCAGCTTTGCCCCAGGGGTATACTATGGCTACCCCTTC
v_call: TRBV6-2/TRBV6-3; clone_size: many; j_call: TRBJ2-7; d_call: TRBD2; cdr3_aa: CASSSTGLADEQYF; cdr3_nt: TGTGCCAGCAGTTCGACCGGACTAGCGGACGAGCAGTACTTC
v_call: TRBV20-1; clone_size: NA; j_call: TRBJ2-5; d_call: TRBD2; cdr3_aa: CSATRLAGGGETQYF; cdr3_nt: TGCAGTGCTACCAGACTAGCGGGAGGGGGGGAGACCCAGTACTTC
v_call: TRBV12-3/TRBV12-4; clone_size: NA; j_call: TRBJ1-1; d_call: NA; cdr3_aa: CASSLRRGSVNTEAFF; cdr3_nt: TGTGCCAGCAGTCTGCGCAGGGGTAGCGTGAACACTGAAGCTTTCTTT
v_call: TRBV18; clone_size: many; j_call: TRBJ2-5; d_call: NA; cdr3_aa: CASSLTSEETQYF; cdr3_nt: TGTGCCAGCTCACTCACCTCGGAAGAGACCCAGTACTTC
v_call: TRBV6-5; clone_size: many; j_call: TRBJ2-1; d_call: TRBD1; cdr3_aa: CASSYNRGTGGEQFF; cdr3_nt: TGTGCCAGCAGTTACAACCGCGGGACAGGAGGTGAGCAGTTCTTC
v_call: TRBV24-1; clone_size: NA; j_call: TRBJ1-4; d_call: NA; cdr3_aa: CATSDDVGEKLFF; cdr3_nt: TGTGCCACCAGTGATGACGTCGGTGAAAAACTGTTTTTT
v_call: TRBV7-2; clone_size: NA; j_call: TRBJ1-5; d_call: TRBD1; cdr3_aa: CASSSGRGGTGDARPQHF; cdr3_nt: TGTGCCAGCAGCTCCGGCAGAGGTGGCACAGGGGACGCCAGGCCCCAGCATTTT
v_call: TRBV5-8; clone_size: many; j_call: TRBJ1-5; d_call: NA; cdr3_aa: CASSLEAQGPQHF; cdr3_nt: TGTGCCAGCAGCTTGGAGGCACAGGGGCCCCAGCATTTT
v_call: TRBV7-2; clone_size: many; j_call: TRBJ2-5; d_call: NA; cdr3_aa: CASSFQGGGETQYF; cdr3_nt: TGTGCCAGCAGCTTCCAGGGAGGAGGAGAGACCCAGTACTTC
v_call: TRBV7-9; clone_size: many; j_call: TRBJ2-7; d_call: NA; cdr3_aa: CASSYDNYEQYF; cdr3_nt: TGTGCCAGCAGCTATGACAACTACGAGCAGTACTTC
v_call: TRBV9; clone_size: NA; j_call: TRBJ2-2; d_call: NA; cdr3_aa: CASGVRGWNTGELFF; cdr3_nt: TGTGCCAGCGGGGTAAGAGGATGGAACACCGGGGAGCTGTTTTTT
v_call: TRBV28; clone_size: NA; j_call: TRBJ1-2; d_call: NA; cdr3_aa: CASGGQRPGGDGYTF; cdr3_nt: TGTGCTTCCGGGGGACAAAGGCCGGGGGGGGATGGCTACACCTTC
v_call: TRBV5-1; clone_size: many; j_call: TRBJ2-5; d_call: NA; cdr3_aa: CASSFSAQETQCF; cdr3_nt: TGCGCCAGCAGTTTTAGCGCCCAAGAGACCCAGTGCTTC
v_call: TRBV7-9; clone_size: many; j_call: TRBJ2-5; d_call: TRBD2; cdr3_aa: CASSLTSGGIETQYF; cdr3_nt: TGTGCCAGCAGCTTGACTAGCGGGGGGATAGAGACCCAGTACTTC
v_call: TRBV20-1; clone_size: many; j_call: TRBJ2-7; d_call: NA; cdr3_aa: CSARGTEGGHYEQYF; cdr3_nt: TGCAGTGCTAGAGGGACCGAGGGGGGGCACTACGAGCAGTACTTC
v_call: TRBV19; clone_size: NA; j_call: TRBJ1-1; d_call: NA; cdr3_aa: CASSQFKLNTEAFF; cdr3_nt: TGTGCCAGTAGTCAATTCAAGTTGAACACTGAAGCTTTCTTT
v_call: TRBV7-2; clone_size: NA; j_call: TRBJ1-4; d_call: NA; cdr3_aa: CASSPETATKKKLFF; cdr3_nt: TGTGCCAGCAGCCCCGAGACAGCAACTAAAAAAAAACTGTTTTTT
v_call: TRBV20-1; clone_size: many; j_call: TRBJ1-5; d_call: TRBD1; cdr3_aa: CSATSGTVNQPQHF; cdr3_nt: TGCAGTGCTACTTCCGGGACAGTCAATCAGCCCCAGCATTTT
v_call: TRBV30; clone_size: many; j_call: TRBJ1-2; d_call: NA; cdr3_aa: CAWSVPGYGYTF; cdr3_nt: TGTGCCTGGAGTGTACCGGGATATGGCTACACCTTC
v_call: TRBV11-2; clone_size: NA; j_call: TRBJ2-5; d_call: TRBD1; cdr3_aa: CASSSGTGASKTQYF; cdr3_nt: TGTGCCAGCAGCTCAGGGACAGGGGCCAGCAAGACCCAGTACTTC
v_call: TRBV19; clone_size: many; j_call: TRBJ1-3; d_call: NA; cdr3_aa: CASSTDGGNTIYF; cdr3_nt: TGTGCCAGTAGCACAGACGGAGGAAACACCATATATTTT
v_call: TRBV6-6; clone_size: once; j_call: TRBJ2-1; d_call: TRBD2; cdr3_aa: CASSLRTSGRATYNEQFF; cdr3_nt: TGTGCCAGCAGTTTGAGGACTAGCGGGAGGGCGACCTACAATGAGCAGTTCTTC
v_call: TRBV9; clone_size: few; j_call: TRBJ1-1; d_call: NA; cdr3_aa: CASSASGGSGTEAFF; cdr3_nt: TGTGCCAGCAGCGCCAGTGGAGGGTCTGGCACTGAAGCTTTCTTT
v_call: TRBV19; clone_size: medium-sized; j_call: TRBJ2-1; d_call: TRBD2; cdr3_aa: CASSTSGTKQFF; cdr3_nt: TGTGCCAGTAGTACATCCGGGACTAAGCAGTTCTTC
v_call: TRBV20-1; clone_size: NA; j_call: TRBJ1-4; d_call: TRBD1; cdr3_aa: CSATSGTGGTNEKLFF; cdr3_nt: TGCAGTGCTACCTCCGGGACAGGGGGCACTAATGAAAAACTGTTTTTT
v_call: TRBV10-3; clone_size: NA; j_call: TRBJ2-5; d_call: TRBD2; cdr3_aa: CAIGESETSGTQETQYF; cdr3_nt: TGTGCCATCGGTGAGTCGGAGACTAGCGGGACCCAAGAGACCCAGTACTTC
v_call: TRBV6-5; clone_size: many; j_call: TRBJ2-6; d_call: NA; cdr3_aa: CASTRSASGANVLTF; cdr3_nt: TGTGCCAGCACACGTTCTGCCTCTGGGGCCAACGTCCTGACTTTC
v_call: TRBV5-5; clone_size: NA; j_call: TRBJ2-1; d_call: TRBD1; cdr3_aa: CASSLGQGYNERFF; cdr3_nt: TGTGCCAGCAGCTTAGGACAGGGGTACAATGAGCGGTTCTTC